These 24 T cell receptor beta chains were sequenced from one sample in a study of cytomegalovirus exposure and HLA in healthy donors (dated by TCRdb to between 2016 and 2019). The library came from the immunoSEQ multiplex PCR assay. For the multiplex PCR, a mixture combining 60 forward primers for TCR Vbeta segments and 13 reverse primers for TCR Jbeta segments was used. The table comes from immuneACCESS by way of TCRdb, which keeps in-frame sequences with V and J called. Part of the clones is missing from these tables; in studies checked, under half for an unresolved V gene and the rest for unknown reasons. The table held for this sample gives about 64,000 clones. Of the sample, around 3.6% is held by the ten largest clones. The sample was PBMCs. The source is a young woman in good health and CMV-seronegative.

The CDR3 nucleotides read TGTGCCTCCGGGACAGGCTATGGCTACACCTTC. Translation gives CASGTGYGYTF. The chain carries TRBV30 and TRBJ1-2; 8 nucleotides match TRBD1. Trimming removed 7 bases from V and 4 bases from J; junction bases left unmatched: 2. Germline V gene sequence: CDR1 GTSNPN, CDR2 SVGIG (reference sequence). There are 11 residues in the CDR3.

The chain uses TRBV4-1 and TRBJ2-7, with D possibly being TRBD1 (6 bases). This CDR3 has 15 residues. V lost 0 bases, J lost 4 bases, and 13 bases lay in between. Per germline, CDR1 MGHRA and CDR2 YSYEKL. DNA of the CDR3: TGCGCCAGCAGCCAAGAAGAGGGACACCCTTACGAGCAGTACTTC. Translated, it gives CASSQEEGHPYEQYF.

The V gene is TRBV7-2, the J gene TRBJ2-2; D might be TRBD2 (6 bases). V dropped 3 bases and J dropped 7 bases, with 6 bases sitting between them. The CDR3 runs 12 residues. The germline CDR1 and CDR2 sequences are SGHTA and FQGNSA. CDR3 amino acids: CASSFGGGELFF. DNA of the CDR3: TGTGCCAGCAGCTTCGGGGGCGGGGAGCTGTTTTTT.

This rearrangement joins TRBV19 to TRBJ2-1; D is perhaps TRBD1 (6 bases). The CDR3 covers 12 residues. The germline V and J ends were trimmed by 4 bases and 9 bases, with 10 bases remaining between them. Per the germline V gene, CDR1 is LNHDA and CDR2 is SQIVND (reference sequence). CDR3 bases: TGTGCCAGTAGTACTCAGGGGACTGAGCAGTTCTTC. Protein sequence: CASSTQGTEQFF.

The chain combines TRBV11-1 with TRBJ1-2; D perhaps matches TRBD1 (6 bases). Germline CDR1 SGHAT, CDR2 FQDESV (reference sequence). Trimming took 5 bases from V and 8 from J, leaving 15 bases between them. The CDR3 has 13 amino acids. In DNA, the CDR3 is TGTGCCAGCAGCGTCAACAGGGAAGGCGGCTACACCTTC. The encoded protein is CASSVNREGGYTF.

This chain connects TRBV27 to TRBJ1-1; TRBD1 matches 10 bases. In germline, CDR1 is MNHEY, CDR2 SMNVEV (reference sequence). Germline trimming cut 4 bases from V and 5 bases from J; bases unmatched to any gene: 1. The CDR3 consists of 13 residues. CDR3 nucleotide sequence: TGTGCCAGCAGTTGGGACAGGGGAACTGAAGCTTTCTTT. It yields the protein CASSWDRGTEAFF.

The V and J genes are TRBV5-1 and TRBJ2-7; 10 bases are shared with TRBD1. In germline, CDR1 is SGHRS, CDR2 YFSETQ. With V trimmed by 0 bases and J by 2 bases, 5 bases remained unmatched. The CDR3 is 16 residues long. The CDR3 coding sequence is TGCGCCAGCAGCTTGGATTTGGACAGGGGGACCTACGAGCAGTACTTC. Amino acid sequence: CASSLDLDRGTYEQYF.

The chain links TRBV27 to TRBJ2-7; perhaps TRBD1 as D (5 bases). This CDR3 spans 15 amino acids. The germline gives CDR1 MNHEY, CDR2 SMNVEV (reference sequence). Between the trimmed V and J ends, which lost 0 bases and 4 bases, there was a span of 13 bases. CDR3 residues: CASSLSGGQGYEQYF. The CDR3 nucleotides read TGTGCCAGCAGTTTATCGGGTGGGCAGGGTTACGAGCAGTACTTC.

The chain uses TRBV6-1 and TRBJ2-3; TRBD1 agrees at 9 bases. CDR1 and CDR2 from the germline V gene are MNHNS and SASEGT. V lost 3 bases and J lost 0; bases outside the gene matches: 4. The CDR3 is made up of 16 amino acids. Here the CDR3 DNA reads TGTGCCAGCAGTGACCGGGACAGGGAAAGCACAGATACGCAGTATTTT. It translates to CASSDRDRESTDTQYF.

The V call is TRBV19, the J call TRBJ1-1; D is unclear. In germline, CDR1 is LNHDA, CDR2 SQIVND (reference sequence). This CDR3 is 13 amino acids long. The V gene lost 5 bases and the J gene lost 4 bases, with 11 bases spanning the gap. CDR3 amino acids: CASSLTEPTEAFF. The CDR3 coding sequence is TGTGCCAGTAGTTTGACGGAGCCCACTGAAGCTTTCTTT.

The V call is TRBV4-1, the J call TRBJ2-2; maybe TRBD2 (6 bases). The germline V and J ends were trimmed by 1 base and 3 bases, with 6 bases remaining between them. The CDR3 length is 14 residues. Germline lookup yields CDR1 MGHRA and CDR2 YSYEKL. CDR3 sequence: CASSQGDYTGELFF. In DNA form, the CDR3 reads TGCGCCAGCAGCCAAGGGGACTACACCGGGGAGCTGTTTTTT.

V usage is TRBV2 and J usage is TRBJ1-5, with D perhaps matching TRBD1 (6 bases). The V gene's germline CDR1 is SNHLY and CDR2 FYNNEI. The CDR3 covers 14 residues. The germline V and J ends were trimmed by 6 bases and 0 bases, with 9 bases remaining between them. Here the CDR3 reads CASSGQTSNQPQHF. CDR3 DNA sequence: TGTGCCAGCAGCGGACAGACTAGCAATCAGCCCCAGCATTTT.

J is TRBJ1-2 and V is TRBV18; D remains unclear. Germline CDR1 reads KGHSH; CDR2 reads LQKENI. The length of the CDR3 is 13 residues. Trimming pared 4 bases from V and 4 bases from J, leaving 10 bases between. The CDR3 DNA reads TGTGCCAGCTCACTTTCGGAGTCCTATGGCTACACCTTC. This gives the protein CASSLSESYGYTF. Full variable domain (missing parts from reference TRBV18 and TRBJ1-2): NAGVMQNPRHLVRRRGQEARLRCSPMKGHSHVYWYRQLPEEGLKFMVYLQKENIIDESGMPKERFSAEFPKEGPSILRIQQVVRGDSAAYFCASSLSESYGYTFGSGTRLTVV.

The V gene is TRBV2, the J gene TRBJ1-1, with 8 nucleotides matching TRBD1. CDR1 and CDR2 from the germline V gene are SNHLY and FYNNEI. The CDR3 runs 14 residues. J lost 2 bases, V lost 7 bases, and 6 bases had no gene match. The CDR3 is CASKTGGPNTEAFF. DNA of the CDR3: TGTGCCAGCAAAACAGGGGGGCCCAACACTGAAGCTTTCTTT.

The CDR3 coding sequence is TGTGCCAGCAGTGAGACAGGGGTTGGTGGCTACACCTTC. Its protein is CASSETGVGGYTF. The chain combines TRBV6-4 with TRBJ1-2; 8 nucleotides align to TRBD1. The CDR3 runs to 13 residues. V lost 3 bases, J lost 7 bases, and 4 bases stayed unmatched. Germline assignment: CDR1 MRHNA and CDR2 SNTAGT.

The chain links TRBV6-1 to TRBJ2-7, with 10 bases fitting TRBD1. This CDR3 is built from 15 residues. V trimming: 6 bases; J trimming: 6 bases; junction bases outside the gene matches: 11. Germline V gene lookup returns CDR1 MNHNS and CDR2 SASEGT. Here the CDR3 reads CASSSRRGQGREQYF. CDR3 DNA: TGTGCCAGCAGCTCCCGAAGGGGACAGGGGCGCGAGCAGTACTTC.

J is TRBJ2-3 and V is TRBV27; 10 bases line up with TRBD1. The CDR3 consists of 16 residues. With V trimmed by 5 bases and J by 2 bases, 7 bases remained unmatched. Germline CDR1 reads MNHEY; CDR2 reads SMNVEV (reference sequence). CDR3 residues: CASSPLGQGLTDTQYF. The CDR3 DNA sequence: TGTGCCAGCAGTCCCCTGGGACAGGGGCTCACAGATACGCAGTATTTT.

The chain recombines TRBV5-1 with TRBJ2-7; 13 bases match TRBD2. This CDR3 region has 16 residues. Germline V gene sequence: CDR1 SGHRS, CDR2 YFSETQ. J lost 7 bases, V lost 3 bases, and 10 bases had no gene match. CDR3 region: CASSSLLTSGRREQYF. The DNA of the CDR3 is TGCGCCAGCAGCTCACTCCTGACTAGCGGGAGGAGGGAGCAGTACTTC.

The genes are TRBV29-1 and TRBJ1-2, with 9 bases identical to TRBD1. J was trimmed by 7 bases and V by 3 bases; bases with no gene match: 6. The CDR3 spans 13 residues. CDR1 and CDR2 from the germline V gene are SQVTM and ANQGSEA. The CDR3 is CSVDNRGQSGYTF. The CDR3 DNA reads as TGCAGCGTTGATAACAGGGGGCAGAGTGGCTACACCTTC.

This sequence joins TRBV9 and TRBJ1-2; 10 positions agree with TRBD1. The V and J ends lost 3 bases and 8 bases, in that order; junction bases with no gene match: 10. CDR1 and CDR2 (germline): SGDLS, YYNGEE. The length of the CDR3 is 15 residues. In nucleotides, the CDR3 is TGTGCCAGCAGCGCAGGGACAGGGGAGATAGGGGGCTACACCTTC. Translating it yields CASSAGTGEIGGYTF. The full variable domain, completed using reference TRBV9 and TRBJ1-2, is DSGVTQTPKHLITATGQRVTLRCSPRSGDLSVYWYQQSLDQGLQFLIQYYNGEERAKGNILERFSAQQFPDLHSELNLSSLELGDSALYFCASSAGTGEIGGYTFGSGTRLTVV.

CDR3 amino acids: CASSTTNTRTGPYGYTF. DNA of the CDR3: TGTGCCAGCAGCACGACGAACACACGGACAGGGCCCTATGGCTACACCTTC. The rearrangement uses TRBV7-9 and TRBJ1-2; 8 nucleotides align to TRBD1. The germline CDR1 and CDR2 sequences are SEHNR and FQNEAQ (reference sequence). CDR3 length: 17 residues. The ends lost 5 bases at V and 4 bases at J; junction bases unmatched: 15.

The CDR3 here is CASSESGNYGYTF. CDR3 sequence (DNA): TGTGCCAGCAGTGAATCAGGGAACTATGGCTACACCTTC. The rearrangement joins TRBV6-1 to TRBJ1-2; perhaps TRBD1 as D (5 bases). The length of the CDR3 is 13 residues. The ends were cut back, 2 bases at V and 2 bases at J, with 6 bases in the middle. The germline gives CDR1 MNHNS, CDR2 SASEGT.

The chain employs TRBV9 and TRBJ1-3; TRBD1 is a possible D gene (6 bases). Germline V gene lookup returns CDR1 SGDLS and CDR2 YYNGEE. The CDR3 extends over 16 amino acids. Between the trimmed V and J ends, which lost 3 bases and 0 bases, there was a span of 13 bases. The CDR3 spells CASSGTGTHSGNTIYF. CDR3 nucleotides: TGTGCCAGCAGCGGTACAGGGACCCACTCTGGAAACACCATATATTTT.

The genes are TRBV2 and TRBJ2-7, with TRBD1 matching over 8 bases. Trimming removed 4 bases from V and 6 bases from J; junction bases left unmatched: 8. Germline-derived CDR1 and CDR2 are SNHLY and FYNNEI. CDR3 length: 14 residues. CDR3: CASSATGGPSEQYF. The CDR3, as DNA: TGTGCCAGCAGTGCTACAGGGGGACCCTCCGAGCAGTACTTC.